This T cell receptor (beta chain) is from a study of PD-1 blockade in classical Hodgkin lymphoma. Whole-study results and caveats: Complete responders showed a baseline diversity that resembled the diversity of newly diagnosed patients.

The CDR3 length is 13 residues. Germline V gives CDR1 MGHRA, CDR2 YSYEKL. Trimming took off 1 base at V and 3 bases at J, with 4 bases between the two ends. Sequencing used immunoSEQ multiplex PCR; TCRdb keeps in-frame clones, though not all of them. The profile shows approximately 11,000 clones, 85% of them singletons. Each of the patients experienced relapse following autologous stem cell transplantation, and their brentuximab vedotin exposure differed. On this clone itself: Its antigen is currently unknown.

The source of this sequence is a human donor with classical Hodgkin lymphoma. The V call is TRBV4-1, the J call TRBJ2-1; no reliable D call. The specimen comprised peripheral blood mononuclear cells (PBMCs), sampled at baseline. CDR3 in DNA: TGCGCCAGCAGCCAAGTGGGCTACAATGAGCAGTTCTTC. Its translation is CASSQVGYNEQFF.